Listed here are 3 T cell receptor beta chains from one sample, sequenced in a study of T cell responses to AZD1222 COVID-19 vaccine. Sequencing was performed with immunoSEQ multiplex PCR; in TCRdb, only in-frame clones are kept and a portion is missing. Of roughly 190,000 clones in the sample, about nine tenths are singletons; the top ten hold more than 0.75%. This sample comprised peripheral blood, obtained on day 0 of AZD1222 vaccination. These TCRs come from an adult in good health.

This chain uses TRBV10-3 with TRBJ2-1; 9 positions agree with TRBD2. CDR1 is ENHRY, CDR2 SYGVKD, per germline. The CDR3 has 14 residues. V lost 7 bases and J lost 7; bases outside the gene matches: 8. The CDR3 spells CAIMAGGPGNEQFF. CDR3 nucleotides: TGTGCCATCATGGCGGGGGGGCCGGGGAATGAGCAGTTCTTC.

V and J are TRBV7-6 and TRBJ2-3; D gene ambiguous. CDR3 size: 15 residues. Deletions cut 1 base from V and 1 base from J, with 9 bases between. Per germline, CDR1 SGHVS and CDR2 FNYEAQ. In DNA, the CDR3 is TGTGCCAGCAGCTTAGGAGGCCAGGGCACAGATACGCAGTATTTT. This codes for CASSLGGQGTDTQYF.

The chain uses TRBV11-2 and TRBJ2-5; 9 bases agree with TRBD2. The germline gives CDR1 SGHAT, CDR2 FQNNGV. This CDR3 comprises 15 residues. V trimming: 2 bases; J trimming: 0 bases; junction bases outside the gene matches: 1. The CDR3 spells CASSLSGGYQETQYF. CDR3 nucleotides: TGTGCCAGCAGCTTAAGCGGGGGGTACCAAGAGACCCAGTACTTC.